This T cell receptor (beta chain) was identified in a study of T cells in Graves' hyperthyroidism and ophthalmopathy. On the basis of clinical symptoms, serum thyroxine and TRAb, thyroid ultrasound and orbital computed tomography, diagnoses were made. CDR1 and CDR2 (germline): SGHRS, YFSETQ. This CDR3 contains 14 residues. Losses at the gene ends were 0 bases for V and 3 bases for J; bases not matched to a gene: 3. Notes on the study in general: A 13 V-J model separated ophthalmopathy from stable hyperthyroidism.

This clonotype has ten or more counts. What it recognizes is unknown. TCR beta CDR3 regions were amplified from RNA transcripts. In the first-round RT-PCR of the TCR CDR3, the HTBI primer set was used. TCRdb ran MiXCR on the multiplex PCR reads and lists one entry per CDR3 protein. The sample has a few hundred thousand distinct CDR3 sequences, 46% seen once. Sequencing used peripheral blood or thyroid tissue (not recorded which). The chain carries TRBV5-1 and TRBJ2-7; 7 nucleotides agree with TRBD1. This receptor was identified in an adult woman with Graves' disease, either hyperthyroidism or ophthalmopathy (not recorded which). The CDR3: CASSLAGGDYEQYF. CDR3 DNA sequence: TGCGCCAGCAGCTTGGCAGGGGGAGACTACGAGCAGTACTTC.